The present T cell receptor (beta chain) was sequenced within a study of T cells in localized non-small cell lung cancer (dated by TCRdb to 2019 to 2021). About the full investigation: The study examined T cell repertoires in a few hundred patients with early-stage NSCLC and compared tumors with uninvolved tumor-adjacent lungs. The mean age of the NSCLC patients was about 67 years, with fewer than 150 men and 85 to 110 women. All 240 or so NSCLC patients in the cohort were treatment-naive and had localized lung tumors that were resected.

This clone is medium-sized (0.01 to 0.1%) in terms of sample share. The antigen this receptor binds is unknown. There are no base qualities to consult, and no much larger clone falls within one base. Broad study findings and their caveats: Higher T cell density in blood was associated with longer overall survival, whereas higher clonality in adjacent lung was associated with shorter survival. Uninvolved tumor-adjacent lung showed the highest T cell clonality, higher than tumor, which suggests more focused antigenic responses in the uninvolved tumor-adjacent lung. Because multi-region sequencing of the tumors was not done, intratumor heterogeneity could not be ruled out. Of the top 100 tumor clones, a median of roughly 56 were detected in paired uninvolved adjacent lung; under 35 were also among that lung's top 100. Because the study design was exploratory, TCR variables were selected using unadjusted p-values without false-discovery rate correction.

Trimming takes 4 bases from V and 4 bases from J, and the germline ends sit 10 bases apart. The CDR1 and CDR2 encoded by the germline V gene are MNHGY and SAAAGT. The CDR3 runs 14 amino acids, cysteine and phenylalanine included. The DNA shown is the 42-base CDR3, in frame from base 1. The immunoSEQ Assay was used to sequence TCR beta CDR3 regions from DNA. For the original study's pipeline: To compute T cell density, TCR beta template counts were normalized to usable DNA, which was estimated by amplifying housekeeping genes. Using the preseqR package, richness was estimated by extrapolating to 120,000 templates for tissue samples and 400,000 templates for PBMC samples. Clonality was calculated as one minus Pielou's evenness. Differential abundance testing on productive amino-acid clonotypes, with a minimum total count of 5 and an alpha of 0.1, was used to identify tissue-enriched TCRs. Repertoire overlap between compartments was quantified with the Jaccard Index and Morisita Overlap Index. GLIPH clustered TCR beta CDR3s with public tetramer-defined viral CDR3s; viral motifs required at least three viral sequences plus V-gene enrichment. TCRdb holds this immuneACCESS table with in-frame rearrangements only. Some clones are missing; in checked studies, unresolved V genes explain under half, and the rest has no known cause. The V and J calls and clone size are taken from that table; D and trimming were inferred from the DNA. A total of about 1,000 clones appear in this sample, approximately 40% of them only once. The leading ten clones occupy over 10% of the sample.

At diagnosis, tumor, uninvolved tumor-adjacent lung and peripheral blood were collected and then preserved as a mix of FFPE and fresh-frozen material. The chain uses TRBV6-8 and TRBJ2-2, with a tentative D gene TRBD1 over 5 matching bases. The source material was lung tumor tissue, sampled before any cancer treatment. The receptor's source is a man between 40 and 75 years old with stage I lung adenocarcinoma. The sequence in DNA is TGTGCCAGCAGTTCCCGCCAGGGCACCGGGGAGCTGTTTTTT. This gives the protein CASSSRQGTGELFF.